A single TCR beta chain is shown here with its context. The V end lost 3 bases, the J end lost 6 bases, and 16 bases lay between the germline ends. This CDR3 spans 15 amino acids. Per the germline V gene, CDR1 is MGHDK and CDR2 is SYGVNS. This record belongs to a study of T cell responses to AZD1222 COVID-19 vaccine. The repertoire was sequenced with immunoSEQ multiplex PCR; TCRdb's copy has only in-frame clones and lacks some. The table shows about 190,000 clones, with 90% to 95% occurring only once. The source is an adult in good health. This rearrangement joins TRBV25-1 to TRBJ2-3; perhaps TRBD2 as D (7 bases). The sample consisted of peripheral blood, taken on day 0 of AZD1222 vaccination. The CDR3: CASSETRGGADTQYF. CDR3 coding DNA: TGTGCCAGCAGTGAGACTCGTGGGGGGGCTGATACGCAGTATTTT.